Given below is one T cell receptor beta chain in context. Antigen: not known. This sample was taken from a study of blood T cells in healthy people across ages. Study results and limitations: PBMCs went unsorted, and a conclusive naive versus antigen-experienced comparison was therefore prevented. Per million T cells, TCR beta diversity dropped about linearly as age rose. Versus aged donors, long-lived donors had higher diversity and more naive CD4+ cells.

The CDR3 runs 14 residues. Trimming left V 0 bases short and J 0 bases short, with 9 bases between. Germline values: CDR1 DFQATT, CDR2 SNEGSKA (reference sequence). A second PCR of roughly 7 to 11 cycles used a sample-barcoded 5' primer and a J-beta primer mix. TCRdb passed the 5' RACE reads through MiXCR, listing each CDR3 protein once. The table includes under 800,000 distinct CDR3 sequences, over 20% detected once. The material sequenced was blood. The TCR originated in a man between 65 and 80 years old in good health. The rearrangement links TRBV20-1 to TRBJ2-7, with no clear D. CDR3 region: CSARDDTSSYEQYF. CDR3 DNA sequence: TGCAGTGCTAGAGATGACACGAGCTCCTACGAGCAGTACTTC.